The 2 T cell receptor beta chains given below trace back to one sample, sequenced in a study of cytomegalovirus exposure and HLA in healthy donors. Primers: 60 Vbeta forward and 13 Jbeta reverse. The protocol was immunoSEQ multiplex PCR, while the TCRdb copy is restricted to in-frame clones and leaves out a portion. Of 180,000 or so clones listed, roughly 80% are singletons. The sample consisted of PBMCs. These receptors were obtained from a girl aged 5-17 years in good health and CMV-seropositive.

This chain links TRBV18 with TRBJ1-2, with D tentatively TRBD1 (5 bases). Germline loops: CDR1 KGHSH, CDR2 LQKENI. The CDR3 consists of 15 residues. Trimming pared 3 bases from V and 5 bases from J, leaving 16 bases between. The CDR3 here is CASSPTGTVPYGYTF. The DNA of the CDR3 is TGTGCCAGCTCACCGACCGGGACTGTGCCTTATGGCTACACCTTC.

V and J are TRBV14 and TRBJ2-1; 8 nucleotides align to TRBD2. The V segment lost 4 bases and the J segment 7 bases; nucleotides outside the gene matches: 9. CDR3 size: 15 residues. Per the germline V gene, CDR1 is SGHDN and CDR2 is FVKESK. For the CDR3, the DNA is TGTGCCAGCAGCCCTAGCGGGTGGTCTGCAAATGAGCAGTTCTTC. Translation: CASSPSGWSANEQFF.